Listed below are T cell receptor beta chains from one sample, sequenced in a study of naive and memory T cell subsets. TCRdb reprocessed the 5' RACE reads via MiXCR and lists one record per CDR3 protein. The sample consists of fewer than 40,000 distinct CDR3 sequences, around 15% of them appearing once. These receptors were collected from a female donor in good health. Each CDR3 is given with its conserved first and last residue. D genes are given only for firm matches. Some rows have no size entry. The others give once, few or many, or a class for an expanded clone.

TGTGCCAGCAGCCCCGACAGTCACCCTCGCTATGGCTACACCTTC | CASSPDSHPRYGYTF | TRBJ1-2 | . | TRBV6-5 | .
TGTGCCAGCAGCTTGGCGAGGGACCTCGGCAACTACGAGCAGTACTTC | CASSLARDLGNYEQYF | TRBJ2-7 | . | TRBV5-4 | few
TGCGCCAGCAGTGAGAATGCTTACAATGAGCAGTTCTTC | CASSENAYNEQFF | TRBJ2-1 | . | TRBV10-1 | .
TGTGCCAGCAGCGGGAGGGCCGGGGAGCTGTTTTTT | CASSGRAGELFF | TRBJ2-2 | TRBD2 | TRBV4-2 | many
TGTGCCAGCAGTGGGTACGGGTATAGCAATCAGCCCCAGCATTTT | CASSGYGYSNQPQHF | TRBJ1-5 | . | TRBV6-1 | .
TGTGCCAGCAGCCCTAGCGGGGAGGGAACCTACGAGCAGTACTTC | CASSPSGEGTYEQYF | TRBJ2-7 | TRBD2 | TRBV7-9 | .
TGTGCCATCAGTGCAGGGGAACAGCCCCAGCATTTT | CAISAGEQPQHF | TRBJ1-5 | . | TRBV10-3 | .
TGTGCCAGCAGTCGGACAGTCGAACCCTCCGGAGACATTCAGTACTTC | CASSRTVEPSGDIQYF | TRBJ2-4 | . | TRBV21-1 | few
TGTGCCAGCAGTTACGGTAGACTAGCGGAGACCCAGTACTTC | CASSYGRLAETQYF | TRBJ2-5 | TRBD2 | TRBV6-5 | many
TGTGCCAGCAGCTTAGAGGGACCGAGCAATCAGCCCCAGCATTTT | CASSLEGPSNQPQHF | TRBJ1-5 | . | TRBV7-9 | many
TGTGCCATCAGTGAGTTATCGGATAATTCACCCCTCCACTTT | CAISELSDNSPLHF | TRBJ1-6 | . | TRBV10-3 | .
TGCAGTGCTAATCCCAGAAGCACAGATACGCAGTATTTT | CSANPRSTDTQYF | TRBJ2-3 | . | TRBV20-1 | .
TGTGCCAGCAGCCACGCCGGGCCCACCGGGGAGCTGTTTTTT | CASSHAGPTGELFF | TRBJ2-2 | . | TRBV4-2 | .
TGTGCCAGCAGTTGGAGTGCTAACTATGGCTACACCTTC | CASSWSANYGYTF | TRBJ1-2 | . | TRBV27 | many
TGTGCCAGCAGCTCCGGGGGGTATAGCAATCAGCCCCAGCATTTT | CASSSGGYSNQPQHF | TRBJ1-5 | . | TRBV7-9 | few
TGTGCCAGCAGCTTGGAACTAGCGGGGGGCCGCTCCTACAATGAGCAGTTCTTC | CASSLELAGGRSYNEQFF | TRBJ2-1 | TRBD2 | TRBV5-5 | .
TGTGCCAGCAGCTTATCGAGTAGCGGGGGGTCAGATACGCAGTATTTT | CASSLSSSGGSDTQYF | TRBJ2-3 | TRBD2 | TRBV7-9 | few
TGTGCCAGCAGCTTAAACTCCTACGAGCAGTACTTC | CASSLNSYEQYF | TRBJ2-7 | . | TRBV7-9 | .
TGTGCCAGCAGTGAAGATAGGATGGGACCTGGATCTGGAAACACCATATATTTT | CASSEDRMGPGSGNTIYF | TRBJ1-3 | . | TRBV6-1 | once
TGCAGCGTTGTGGGGATACTAGCCAAAAACATTCAGTACTTC | CSVVGILAKNIQYF | TRBJ2-4 | . | TRBV29-1 | many
TGTGCCAGCAGTGACCTCCTCGGGCTGTCGGGGGATACGCAGTATTTT | CASSDLLGLSGDTQYF | TRBJ2-3 | . | TRBV2 | many
TGTGCCAGCAGCTCATTGGGGGGAGCAGGGGGTAGCATTCAGTACTTC | CASSSLGGAGGSIQYF | TRBJ2-4 | . | TRBV5-5 | .
TGTGCCAGCACCCCACCTAACCCCTACGAGCAGTACTTC | CASTPPNPYEQYF | TRBJ2-7 | . | TRBV7-9 | few
TGTGCCAGCAGCCGAGCAGGGGGCCGAGAGACCCAGTACTTC | CASSRAGGRETQYF | TRBJ2-5 | TRBD1 | TRBV7-8 | .
TGCAGCGTTGAAGACCCGACAGGGGCCTACGAGCAGTACTTC | CSVEDPTGAYEQYF | TRBJ2-7 | TRBD1 | TRBV29-1 | many
TGTGCCAGCAGTTTATTTTTAAGGCGGGACAGGCCTACCAACTCTGGGGCCAACGTCCTGACTTTC | CASSLFLRRDRPTNSGANVLTF | TRBJ2-6 | TRBD1 | TRBV27 | .
TGTGCCAGCAGCTTCTTGGGCGGGGAGACCCAGTACTTC | CASSFLGGETQYF | TRBJ2-5 | . | TRBV7-7 | many
TGTGCCAGCAGTTACTCAGATACGCAGTATTTT | CASSYSDTQYF | TRBJ2-3 | . | TRBV6-2/TRBV6-3 | many
TGTGCCAGCTCACCCCAAGAGACCCAGTACTTC | CASSPQETQYF | TRBJ2-5 | . | TRBV18 | medium-sized
TGCAGCGTTGTGGACGGCCACTCTGGAAACACCATATATTTT | CSVVDGHSGNTIYF | TRBJ1-3 | . | TRBV29-1 | many
TGCGCCAGCAGCCAGGGAGGGGGAGCCTTCTACGAGCAGTACTTC | CASSQGGGAFYEQYF | TRBJ2-7 | . | TRBV4-1 | .
TGCAGCGTTGTGCCCCCCGGGTATACTGAAGCTTTCTTT | CSVVPPGYTEAFF | TRBJ1-1 | . | TRBV29-1 | many
TGTGCCAGCAGTTACTCGATCCTTAGCTCCTACGAGCAGTACTTC | CASSYSILSSYEQYF | TRBJ2-7 | . | TRBV6-5 | many
TGTGCCAGCAGGCCGACTATCACCTACGAGCAGTACTTC | CASRPTITYEQYF | TRBJ2-7 | . | TRBV5-5 | .
TGTACCAGCACACAGTTAGGGGTTGGGCAGCCCCAGCATTTT | CTSTQLGVGQPQHF | TRBJ1-5 | . | TRBV6-6 | .
TGTGCCAGCAGCCAGACAGGTGCCTATGGCTACACCTTC | CASSQTGAYGYTF | TRBJ1-2 | . | TRBV14 | many
TGCAGTGCTAGTGCCAACAGGGGCAATCAGCCCCAGCATTTT | CSASANRGNQPQHF | TRBJ1-5 | . | TRBV20-1 | many
TGCAGCGTTGAAGATAGACAGGGGCCACCTAACTATGGCGACACCTTC | CSVEDRQGPPNYGDTF | TRBJ1-2 | TRBD1 | TRBV29-1 | .
TGTGCCACCAGTTTCGGACAGGAGACCTACGAGCAGTACTTC | CATSFGQETYEQYF | TRBJ2-7 | TRBD1 | TRBV24-1 | .
TGCAGCGTTGAAGATCTACCAGACAACCCGAGTTGCCAAGAGACCCAGTACTTC | CSVEDLPDNPSCQETQYF | TRBJ2-5 | . | TRBV29-1 | many